The 18 T cell receptor beta chains below all came from one sample that was sequenced in a study of blood T cell repertoires in COVID-19. Sequenced by immunoSEQ multiplex PCR; TCRdb stores in-frame clones only, minus some. Among 250,000 to 350,000 clones listed, about 87% were seen once. Material: peripheral blood. These receptors all stem from a woman aged 45 to 65 with COVID-19, enrolled during active disease.

This clone was counted once. The V gene is TRBV6-5, the J gene TRBJ1-1, with 11 nucleotides matching TRBD1. This CDR3 has 15 residues. Germline V CDR1 and CDR2: MNHEY, SVGAGI. J gave up 3 bases and V 6 bases, and 6 bases lay outside the gene matches. The CDR3 spells CASRDRGRGDTEAFF. CDR3 nucleotides: TGTGCCAGCAGGGACAGGGGGCGGGGGGACACTGAAGCTTTCTTT.

This rearrangement joins TRBV5-1 to TRBJ1-1; the D is unclear. Germline V gives CDR1 SGHRS, CDR2 YFSETQ. This CDR3 has 14 residues. The germline V and J ends were trimmed by 0 bases and 1 base, with 7 bases remaining between them. CDR3 DNA: TGCGCCAGCAGCTTGGGACTGAGGAACACTGAAGCTTTCTTT. The encoded protein is CASSLGLRNTEAFF.

The chain is built from TRBV18 and TRBJ1-4; a weak D match, TRBD1 (5 bases). This CDR3 is 13 amino acids long. Between the trimmed V and J ends, which lost 6 bases and 8 bases, there was a span of 13 bases. The germline gives CDR1 KGHSH, CDR2 LQKENI. CDR3 amino acids: CASSRGGEEKLFF. Written as DNA, the CDR3 is TGTGCCAGCTCGCGGGGGGGTGAAGAAAAACTGTTTTTT.

This chain connects TRBV6-5 to TRBJ2-7, with D perhaps TRBD1 (5 bases). The CDR3 has 16 residues. V lost 0 bases to trimming and J lost 5 bases, with 17 bases between them. The germline gives CDR1 MNHEY, CDR2 SVGAGI. The CDR3 sequence is CASSYSMGRDGDEQYF. DNA of the CDR3: TGTGCCAGCAGTTACTCGATGGGCAGGGATGGTGACGAGCAGTACTTC.

This rearrangement joins TRBV12-5 to TRBJ1-6; tentative D call: TRBD1 (5 bases). The ends were cut back, 0 bases at V and 10 bases at J, with 16 bases in the middle. The length of the CDR3 is 16 residues. The germline gives CDR1 LGHNT, CDR2 FRNRAP. The CDR3 protein is CASGLVRTPAVSPLHF. The CDR3, as DNA: TGTGCTAGTGGTTTGGTACGGACACCGGCAGTATCACCCCTCCACTTT.

The gene calls are TRBV9 and TRBJ1-1; a weak D match, TRBD1 (6 bases). CDR3 length: 14 amino acids. V lost 4 bases and J 1 base, leaving 11 bases between the germline ends. Germline V gene lookup returns CDR1 SGDLS and CDR2 YYNGEE. Here the CDR3 reads CASSMTDRNTEAFF. CDR3 nucleotides: TGTGCCAGCAGCATGACGGACAGGAACACTGAAGCTTTCTTT. The complete variable domain, with remaining parts taken from reference TRBV9 and TRBJ1-1, reads DSGVTQTPKHLITATGQRVTLRCSPRSGDLSVYWYQQSLDQGLQFLIQYYNGEERAKGNILERFSAQQFPDLHSELNLSSLELGDSALYFCASSMTDRNTEAFFGQGTRLTVV.

The rearrangement links TRBV24-1 to TRBJ2-3, with no clear D. V lost 4 bases to trimming and J lost 1 base, with 17 bases between them. The CDR3 has 17 residues. Germline V CDR1 and CDR2: KGHDR, SFDVKD. The CDR3 here is CATSDPAAAPGTDTQYF. CDR3 nucleotide sequence: TGTGCCACCAGTGACCCTGCGGCCGCGCCCGGCACAGATACGCAGTATTTT.

This clone was seen only once. V usage is TRBV6-4 and J usage is TRBJ1-2, with 8 bases identical to TRBD1. V dropped 4 bases and J dropped 6; count of bases not matched to a gene: 1. Looked up from germline, CDR1 is MRHNA and CDR2 is SNTAGT. This CDR3 has 12 residues. The CDR3 coding sequence is TGTGCCAGCAGTGGGACAGGGAATGGCTACACCTTC. Translation gives CASSGTGNGYTF.

In its sample, this clone was seen once. V gene TRBV30 combines with J gene TRBJ2-3, with D possibly TRBD2 on 6 matching bases. CDR1 is GTSNPN, CDR2 SVGIG, per germline (reference sequence). The CDR3 sequence is 14 residues long. V was pared by 8 bases and J by 3 bases, with 18 bases between. The CDR3 sequence: CAGTSGLSTDTQYF. In DNA form, the CDR3 reads TGTGCCGGAACCTCCGGACTATCGACAGATACGCAGTATTTT.

CDR3 nucleotide sequence: TGTGCCAGCAGTTTACGGGGGAATCAGCCCCAGCATTTT. Protein product: CASSLRGNQPQHF. The V and J genes are TRBV27 and TRBJ1-5, with D tentatively TRBD1 (5 bases). This CDR3 comprises 13 residues. Germline loops: CDR1 MNHEY, CDR2 SMNVEV (reference sequence). V lost 2 bases and J lost 4, with 6 bases in between.

This sequence joins TRBV19 and TRBJ2-3, with 7 nucleotides matching TRBD2. Germline CDR1 LNHDA, CDR2 SQIVND (reference sequence). V dropped 5 bases and J dropped 4; count of bases not matched to a gene: 9. This CDR3 has 15 amino acids. CDR3 sequence: CASSPGLSFADTQYF. CDR3 coding DNA: TGTGCCAGTAGTCCGGGACTATCCTTCGCAGATACGCAGTATTTT.

V and J are TRBV12-3 or TRBV12-4 and TRBJ1-3; D uncertain. The CDR3 length is 13 residues. The V gene lost 6 bases and the J gene lost 1 base, with 7 bases spanning the gap. The CDR3 here is CASSPRSGNTIYF. CDR3 nucleotide sequence: TGTGCCAGCAGCCCCAGGTCTGGAAACACCATATATTTT.

The chain couples TRBV5-1 to TRBJ2-1, with TRBD2 matching over 13 bases. V lost 4 bases and J lost 8; bases outside the gene matches: 9. The CDR3 has 16 residues. The germline CDR1 and CDR2 sequences are SGHRS and YFSETQ. The CDR3 DNA reads TGCGCCAGCAGCGCCCAACTAGCGGGAGGGCCCGATGAGCAGTTCTTC. Amino acids: CASSAQLAGGPDEQFF.

J is TRBJ2-7 and V is TRBV3-1 (or the pseudogene TRBV3-2); 9 bases are shared with TRBD1. The CDR3 spans 15 residues. After removal of 1 base from V and 4 bases from J, the junction contained 5 bases not matched to a gene. CDR1 is LGHDT, CDR2 YNNKEL, per germline (reference sequence). This CDR3 is CASSQVQGASYEQYF. The DNA for the CDR3 is TGTGCCAGCAGCCAAGTACAGGGGGCGTCTTACGAGCAGTACTTC.

The chain combines TRBV6-5 with TRBJ2-7; TRBD2 is a possible D gene (6 bases). The CDR3 covers 14 residues. V lost 5 bases and J lost 0, with 11 bases in between. Germline-derived CDR1 and CDR2 are MNHEY and SVGAGI. The CDR3 loop is CASSRGTGSYEQYF. In nucleotides, the CDR3 is TGTGCCAGCAGTCGCGGGACTGGCTCCTACGAGCAGTACTTC.

This chain links TRBV9 with TRBJ1-6; 7 positions match TRBD1. The CDR3 totals 14 residues. V shed 4 bases, J shed 14 bases, and the junction held 12 bases outside the gene matches. Germline CDR1 SGDLS, CDR2 YYNGEE. This CDR3 reads CASSSGTLTGALHF. CDR3 nucleotides: TGTGCCAGCAGCTCCGGGACTCTCACAGGGGCCCTCCACTTT.

V is TRBV10-3 and J is TRBJ2-2; D unresolved. Germline V gene lookup returns CDR1 ENHRY and CDR2 SYGVKD. This CDR3 is 15 amino acids long. V lost 0 bases, J lost 2 bases, and 7 bases lay in between. This CDR3 is CAISESLSNTGELFF. The CDR3 DNA is TGTGCCATCAGTGAGTCGCTAAGCAACACCGGGGAGCTGTTTTTT.

V is TRBV19 and J is TRBJ2-2, with D hard to call. The germline CDR1 and CDR2 sequences are LNHDA and SQIVND (reference sequence). This CDR3 region has 14 residues. Trimming cost V 3 bases and J 1 base, with 6 bases left between them. The CDR3: CASSIHRNTGELFF. CDR3 sequence (DNA): TGTGCCAGTAGTATCCACAGGAACACCGGGGAGCTGTTTTTT.